This record covers a single T cell receptor (beta chain). TCRdb's table, derived via immunoSEQ multiplex PCR, lists solely in-frame clones and lacks some. The sample includes 250,000 to 300,000 clones, 80% to 90% seen only once; the top ten take roughly a sixth. This entry belongs to a study of blood T cell repertoires in COVID-19. Across the study: Acute-phase and convalescent COVID-19 samples originated in the United States, Italy and Spain. The cDNA or gDNA used as material had been derived from T cells, B-cell-depleted T cells, or PBMCs.

Recruitment covered roughly 24 US areas and drew participants whose ages spanned roughly 18 to 89 years. Participants were placed into cohorts based on the clinical history they reported. Germline assignment: CDR1 MDHEN and CDR2 SYDVKM. This CDR3 comprises 15 residues. V was pared by 6 bases and J by 5 bases, with 7 bases of the junction left unmatched. The receptor was derived from a man between 18 and 29 years old who had recovered from COVID-19. The source material was PBMCs or T cells enriched from blood (not recorded which). The chain combines TRBV28 with TRBJ2-3, with 11 bases that match TRBD1. CDR3 sequence: CASSRPGQGEDTQYF. CDR3 DNA: TGTGCCAGCAGCAGACCGGGACAGGGGGAAGATACGCAGTATTTT.